The 14 T cell receptor beta chains given below trace back to one sample, sequenced in a study of cytomegalovirus exposure and HLA in healthy donors. PCR was performed using 60 Vbeta and 13 Jbeta primers. This table comes from immunoSEQ multiplex PCR, and its TCRdb copy is limited to in-frame clones, with some not included. This sample has about 160,000 clones; roughly 80% occur once, and the top ten carry approximately 0.87%. The sequencing sample was made of PBMCs. These receptors were taken from a girl aged 2 to 10 in good health and CMV-seropositive.

V gene TRBV5-1 combines with J gene TRBJ2-7; 11 bases match TRBD2. The germline V gene has CDR1 SGHRS and CDR2 YFSETQ. The V segment lost 4 bases and the J segment 5 bases; nucleotides outside the gene matches: 2. This CDR3 spans 13 amino acids. The DNA for the CDR3 is TGCGCCAGCAGCCTAGCGGGAGGCGACGAGCAGTACTTC. It codes for CASSLAGGDEQYF.

This chain links TRBV13 with TRBJ2-7; 9 nucleotides align to TRBD1. The V gene's germline CDR1 is PRHDT and CDR2 FYEKMQ (reference sequence). The length of the CDR3 is 14 residues. V was clipped by 3 bases and J by 3 bases; unmatched bases: 3. The CDR3 nucleotides read TGTGCCAGCAGCTTCGGACAGGGGAACTACGAGCAGTACTTC. This translates into CASSFGQGNYEQYF.

V is TRBV28 and J is TRBJ2-1; 9 bases agree with TRBD2. The CDR3 totals 14 residues. The germline V gene encodes CDR1 MDHEN and CDR2 SYDVKM. Losses at the gene ends were 5 bases for V and 7 bases for J; bases not matched to a gene: 6. CDR3 sequence (DNA): TGTGCCAGCAGTCATAGCGGGAGTAGTAATGAGCAGTTCTTC. It encodes CASSHSGSSNEQFF.

This clone was seen once. The rearrangement joins TRBV29-1 to TRBJ2-5, with 8 nucleotides matching TRBD1. The DNA end is a closer match to TRBJ2-7, so the J assignment may be wrong. CDR1 and CDR2 (germline): SQVTM, ANQGSEA. This CDR3 has 13 amino acids. The CDR3: CSVGGQGAYEQYF. The CDR3 DNA sequence: TGCAGCGTTGGCGGACAGGGAGCCTACGAGCAGTACTTC.

This chain uses TRBV6-5 with TRBJ2-2; TRBD1 matches at 9 bases. The V gene end was trimmed by 9 bases and the J gene end by 5 bases; junction bases not matched to a gene: 1. Germline CDR1 and CDR2: MNHEY and SVGAGI. The CDR3 spans 12 residues. CDR3 bases: TGTGCCAGTGACAGGGGGACCGGGGAGCTGTTTTTT. Translation gives CASDRGTGELFF.

As regards this clone: Relative to the germline gene, one junction end is altered; a read error may explain this. J is TRBJ1-2 and V is TRBV13; TRBD1 is a possible D gene (6 bases). This CDR3 comprises 12 residues. CDR1 and CDR2 from the germline V gene are PRHDT and FYEKMQ (reference sequence). Written as DNA, the CDR3 is TGTGCCAGCAGCACAGGGTTTTATGGCTACCCCTTC. This translates into CASSTGFYGYPF.

This clone was seen once. The V call is TRBV10-3, the J call TRBJ2-5; 7 nucleotides agree with TRBD2. V dropped 4 bases and J dropped 5; count of bases not matched to a gene: 4. Germline V gene data show CDR1 as ENHRY and CDR2 as SYGVKD. This CDR3 is 13 amino acids long. The CDR3: CAISGLAAETQYF. The CDR3 region has the DNA TGTGCCATCAGTGGCCTAGCGGCGGAGACCCAGTACTTC.

The chain couples TRBV7-9 to TRBJ1-1; the D gene is possibly TRBD1 (5 bases). Germline CDR1 is SEHNR and CDR2 is FQNEAQ (reference sequence). V gave up 1 base and J gave up 2 bases, with 11 bases separating them. The CDR3 spans 15 residues. The CDR3 sequence: CASSLVGGGNTEAFF. Here the CDR3 DNA reads TGTGCCAGCAGCTTAGTCGGGGGGGGTAACACTGAAGCTTTCTTT.

The V and J genes are TRBV5-8 and TRBJ2-7; 7 bases are a match to TRBD1. Germline CDR1 SGHTS, CDR2 YDEGEE. With V trimmed by 4 bases and J by 4 bases, 8 bases remained unmatched. This CDR3 has 14 residues. CDR3: CASSPRTGEYEQYF. For the CDR3, the DNA is TGTGCCAGCAGCCCTAGGACAGGAGAGTACGAGCAGTACTTC.

This clone has only one observation. The V call is TRBV30, the J call TRBJ2-1; possible D gene TRBD1, 5 bases. V lost 3 bases to trimming and J lost 3 bases, with 12 bases between them. Germline CDR1 reads GTSNPN; CDR2 reads SVGIG (reference sequence). The CDR3 has 14 amino acids. CDR3 sequence reads: CAWRGVSDYNEQFF. The CDR3 DNA reads as TGTGCCTGGAGAGGGGTGAGTGACTACAATGAGCAGTTCTTC.

The chain employs TRBV4-2 and TRBJ2-5; D remains ambiguous. CDR3 size: 16 residues. Per germline, CDR1 LGHNA and CDR2 YNFKEQ. V lost 0 bases and J 5 bases, leaving 16 bases between the germline ends. CDR3 sequence: CASSQEQREDGETQYF. The CDR3 DNA is TGTGCCAGCAGCCAAGAGCAGCGCGAGGATGGGGAGACCCAGTACTTC.

In DNA, the CDR3 is TGCGCCAGCAGCCACACCGGACTAGCGGGGTTTACTTTACAAGAGACCCAGTACTTC. Encoded protein: CASSHTGLAGFTLQETQYF. This chain links TRBV4-1 with TRBJ2-5, with 12 bases fitting TRBD2. Germline trimming cut 3 bases from V and 2 bases from J; bases unmatched to any gene: 13. Germline V gene sequence: CDR1 MGHRA, CDR2 YSYEKL. This CDR3 is 19 amino acids long.

The gene calls are TRBV6-4 and TRBJ2-2, with TRBD1 as a possible D gene (6 bases). The V end was cut by 8 bases, the J end by 4 bases, with 17 bases between. There are 15 residues in the CDR3. Germline CDR1 and CDR2: MRHNA and SNTAGT. The CDR3 loop reads CASRGGRGPTGELFF. CDR3 in DNA: TGTGCCAGCCGTGGGGGCAGAGGACCCACCGGGGAGCTGTTTTTT.

This clone has just a few counts. This chain uses TRBV6-6 with TRBJ2-7; perhaps TRBD1 as D (5 bases). The V end was cut by 5 bases, the J end by 1 base, with 15 bases between. CDR1 is MNHNY and CDR2 is SVGAGI in the germline V gene (reference sequence). The length of the CDR3 is 15 residues. The CDR3 spells CASSTTGMGSYEQYF. In nucleotides, the CDR3 is TGTGCCAGCAGTACTACAGGAATGGGATCCTACGAGCAGTACTTC.